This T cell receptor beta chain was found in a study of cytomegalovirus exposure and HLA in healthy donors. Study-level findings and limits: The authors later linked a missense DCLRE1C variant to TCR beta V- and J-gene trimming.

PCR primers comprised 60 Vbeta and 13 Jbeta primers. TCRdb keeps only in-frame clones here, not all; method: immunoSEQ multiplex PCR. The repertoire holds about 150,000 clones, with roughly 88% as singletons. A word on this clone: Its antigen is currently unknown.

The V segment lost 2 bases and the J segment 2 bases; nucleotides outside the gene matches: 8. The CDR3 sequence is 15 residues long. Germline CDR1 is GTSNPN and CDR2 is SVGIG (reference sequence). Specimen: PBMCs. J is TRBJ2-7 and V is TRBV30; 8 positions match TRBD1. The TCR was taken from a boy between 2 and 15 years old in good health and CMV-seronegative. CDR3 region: CAWSSNRGRTYEQYF. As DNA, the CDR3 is TGTGCCTGGAGTTCAAACAGGGGGAGGACCTACGAGCAGTACTTC.